Described below is a single TCR beta chain sequence and its context. Only in-frame clones appear in the TCRdb table, and some are missing; sequencing was by immunoSEQ multiplex PCR. This table holds 45,000 to 60,000 clones, approximately 92% found once. The data stem from a study of control samples from healthy donors and cancer patients. V was trimmed by 4 bases and J by 2 bases, leaving 16 bases between them. Per the germline V gene, CDR1 is SGDLS and CDR2 is YYNGEE. The CDR3 is 16 amino acids. Sample: PBMCs. The source is a man under 40 with colorectal cancer. V is TRBV9 and J is TRBJ2-4, with D possibly called TRBD1 or TRBD2 (6 bases each). The CDR3 DNA sequence: TGTGCCAGCAGCCAAGTGGGGGGCGCGACCAAAAACATTCAGTACTTC. This gives the protein CASSQVGGATKNIQYF.